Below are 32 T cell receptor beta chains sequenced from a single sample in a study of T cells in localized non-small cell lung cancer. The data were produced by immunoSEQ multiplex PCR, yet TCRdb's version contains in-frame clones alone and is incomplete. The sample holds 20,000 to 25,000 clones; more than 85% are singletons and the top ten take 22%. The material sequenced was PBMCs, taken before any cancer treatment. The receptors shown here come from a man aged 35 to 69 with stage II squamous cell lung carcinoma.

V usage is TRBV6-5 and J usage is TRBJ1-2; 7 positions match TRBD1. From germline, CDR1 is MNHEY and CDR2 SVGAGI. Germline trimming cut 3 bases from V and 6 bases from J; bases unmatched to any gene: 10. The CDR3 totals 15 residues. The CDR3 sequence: CASSYSLTGLNGYTF. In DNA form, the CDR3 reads TGTGCCAGCAGTTATTCCCTGACAGGGTTGAATGGCTACACCTTC.

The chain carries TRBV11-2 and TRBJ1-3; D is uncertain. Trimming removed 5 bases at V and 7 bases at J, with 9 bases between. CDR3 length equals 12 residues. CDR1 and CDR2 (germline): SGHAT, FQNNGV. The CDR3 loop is CASSAELNTIYF. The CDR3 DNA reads TGTGCCAGCAGCGCGGAGTTGAACACCATATATTTT.

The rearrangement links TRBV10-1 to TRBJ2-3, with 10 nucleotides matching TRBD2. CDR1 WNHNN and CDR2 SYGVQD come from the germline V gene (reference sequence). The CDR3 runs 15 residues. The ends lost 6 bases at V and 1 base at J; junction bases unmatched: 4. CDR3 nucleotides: TGCGCCAGCAGCACCGGGACTAGCGGCACAGATACGCAGTATTTT. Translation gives CASSTGTSGTDTQYF.

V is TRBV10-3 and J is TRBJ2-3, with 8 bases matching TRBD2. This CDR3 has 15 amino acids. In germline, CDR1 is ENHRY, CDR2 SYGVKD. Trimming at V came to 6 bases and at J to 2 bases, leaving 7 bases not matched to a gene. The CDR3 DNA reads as TGTGCCATCAGAGGGCGGGGGGCCGTCACAGATACGCAGTATTTT. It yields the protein CAIRGRGAVTDTQYF.

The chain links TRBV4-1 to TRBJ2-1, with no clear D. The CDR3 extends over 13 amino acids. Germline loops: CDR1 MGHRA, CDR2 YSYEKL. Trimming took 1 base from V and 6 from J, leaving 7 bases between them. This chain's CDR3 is CASSQGGTNEQFF. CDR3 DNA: TGCGCCAGCAGCCAAGGGGGTACCAATGAGCAGTTCTTC.

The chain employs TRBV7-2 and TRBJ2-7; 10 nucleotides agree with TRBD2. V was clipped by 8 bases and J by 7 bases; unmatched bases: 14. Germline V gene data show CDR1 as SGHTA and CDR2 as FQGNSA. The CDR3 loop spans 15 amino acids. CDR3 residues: CASESVAGGGPEQYF. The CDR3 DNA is TGTGCCAGCGAATCCGTAGCGGGAGGCGGTCCTGAGCAGTACTTC.

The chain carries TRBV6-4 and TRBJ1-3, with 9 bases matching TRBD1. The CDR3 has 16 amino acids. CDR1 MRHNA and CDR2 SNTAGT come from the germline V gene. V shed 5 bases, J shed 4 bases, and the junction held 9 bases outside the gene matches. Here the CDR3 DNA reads TGTGCCAGCAGTTTCTGGTGGGACAGGGACGGAAACACCATATATTTT. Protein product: CASSFWWDRDGNTIYF.

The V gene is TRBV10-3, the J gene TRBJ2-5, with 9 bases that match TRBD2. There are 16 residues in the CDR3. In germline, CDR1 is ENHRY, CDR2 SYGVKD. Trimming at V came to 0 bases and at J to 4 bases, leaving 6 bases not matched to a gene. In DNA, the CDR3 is TGTGCCATCAGTGAGTCCGTAGCGGGGGACGGAGAGACCCAGTACTTC. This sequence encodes CAISESVAGDGETQYF.

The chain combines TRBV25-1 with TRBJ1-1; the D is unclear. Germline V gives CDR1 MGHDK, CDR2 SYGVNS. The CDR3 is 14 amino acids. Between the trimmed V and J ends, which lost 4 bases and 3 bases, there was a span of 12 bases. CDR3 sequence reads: CASSARTAYTEAFF. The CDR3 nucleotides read TGTGCCAGCAGTGCCAGGACGGCCTACACTGAAGCTTTCTTT.

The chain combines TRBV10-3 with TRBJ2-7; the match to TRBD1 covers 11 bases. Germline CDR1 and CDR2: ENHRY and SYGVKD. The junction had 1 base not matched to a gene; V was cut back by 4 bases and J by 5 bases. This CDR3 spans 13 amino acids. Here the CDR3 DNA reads TGTGCCATCAGTGTGGGACAGGGGGACGAGCAGTACTTC. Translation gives CAISVGQGDEQYF.

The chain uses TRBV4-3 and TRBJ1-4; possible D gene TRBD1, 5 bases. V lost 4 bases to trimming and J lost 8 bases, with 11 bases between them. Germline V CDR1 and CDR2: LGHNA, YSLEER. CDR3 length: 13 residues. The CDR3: CASSPGRWEKLFF. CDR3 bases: TGCGCCAGCAGCCCGGGACGTTGGGAAAAACTGTTTTTT.

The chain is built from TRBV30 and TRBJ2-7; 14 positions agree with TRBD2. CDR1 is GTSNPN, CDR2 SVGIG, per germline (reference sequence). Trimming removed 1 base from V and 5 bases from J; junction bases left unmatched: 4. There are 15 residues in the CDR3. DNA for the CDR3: TGTGCCTGGAGTGGGGGGGGACTAGCGGGAGACGAGCAGTACTTC. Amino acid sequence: CAWSGGGLAGDEQYF.

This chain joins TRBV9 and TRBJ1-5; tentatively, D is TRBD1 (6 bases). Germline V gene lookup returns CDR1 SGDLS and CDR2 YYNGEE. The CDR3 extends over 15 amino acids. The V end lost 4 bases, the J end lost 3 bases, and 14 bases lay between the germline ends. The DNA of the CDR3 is TGTGCCAGCAGCAAGGGGGGGATGGTCAATCAGCCCCAGCATTTT. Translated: CASSKGGMVNQPQHF.

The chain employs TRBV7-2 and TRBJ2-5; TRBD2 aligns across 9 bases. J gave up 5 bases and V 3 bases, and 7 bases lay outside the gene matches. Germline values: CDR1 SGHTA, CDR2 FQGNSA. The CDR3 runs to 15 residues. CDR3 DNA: TGTGCCAGCAGCTTGGATAGCGGGAGCGGCGAGACCCAGTACTTC. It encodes CASSLDSGSGETQYF.

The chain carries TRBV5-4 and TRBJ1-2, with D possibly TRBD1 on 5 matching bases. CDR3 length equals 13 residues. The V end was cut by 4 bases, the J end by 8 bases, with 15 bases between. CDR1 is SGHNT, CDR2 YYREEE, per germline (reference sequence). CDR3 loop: CASSAWGTEGYTF. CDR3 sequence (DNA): TGTGCCAGCAGCGCCTGGGGGACGGAAGGCTACACCTTC.

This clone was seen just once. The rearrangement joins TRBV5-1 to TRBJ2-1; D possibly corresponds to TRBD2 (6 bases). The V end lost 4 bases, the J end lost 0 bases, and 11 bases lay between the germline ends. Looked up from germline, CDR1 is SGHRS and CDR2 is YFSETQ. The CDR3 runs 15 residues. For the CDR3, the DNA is TGCGCCAGCAGCGTTAGCGGCGACTCCTACAATGAGCAGTTCTTC. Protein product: CASSVSGDSYNEQFF.

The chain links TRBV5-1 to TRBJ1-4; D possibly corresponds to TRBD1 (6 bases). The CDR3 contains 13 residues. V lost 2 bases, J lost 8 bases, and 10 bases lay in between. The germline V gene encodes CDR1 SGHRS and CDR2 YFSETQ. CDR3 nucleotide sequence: TGCGCCAGCAGCTTAGGACAGCGCGAAAAACTGTTTTTT. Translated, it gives CASSLGQREKLFF.

The CDR3 protein is CASSDGASGGQPQHF. The DNA of the CDR3 is TGTGCCAGCAGTGATGGGGCGTCCGGTGGTCAGCCCCAGCATTTT. The chain recombines TRBV6-1 with TRBJ1-5; D might be TRBD1 (5 bases). V lost 3 bases to trimming and J lost 6 bases, with 15 bases between them. Germline V gene data show CDR1 as MNHNS and CDR2 as SASEGT. This CDR3 has 15 residues.

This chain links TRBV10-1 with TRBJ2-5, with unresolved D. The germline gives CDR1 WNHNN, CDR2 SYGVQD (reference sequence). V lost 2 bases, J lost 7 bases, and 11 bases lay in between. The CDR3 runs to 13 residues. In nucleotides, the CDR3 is TGCGCCAGCAGTGAGGAGGCTTGGGGGACCCAGTACTTC. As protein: CASSEEAWGTQYF.

CDR3 region: CASSIDRGLTDTQYF. The CDR3 region has the DNA TGTGCCAGCAGCATAGACAGGGGGCTGACAGATACGCAGTATTTT. The chain uses TRBV13 and TRBJ2-3; 10 bases agree with TRBD1. With V trimmed by 5 bases and J by 3 bases, 5 bases remained unmatched. CDR3 size: 15 residues. Germline V gives CDR1 PRHDT, CDR2 FYEKMQ (reference sequence).

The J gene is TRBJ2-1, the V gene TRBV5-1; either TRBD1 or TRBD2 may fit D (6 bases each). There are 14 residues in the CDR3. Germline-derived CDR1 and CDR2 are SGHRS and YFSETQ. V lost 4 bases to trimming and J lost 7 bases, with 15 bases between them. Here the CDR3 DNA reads TGCGCCAGCAGCGCGCGGGACACGTGGAATGAGCAGTTCTTC. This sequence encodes CASSARDTWNEQFF. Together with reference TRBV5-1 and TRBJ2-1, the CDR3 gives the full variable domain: KAGVTQTPRYLIKTRGQQVTLSCSPISGHRSVSWYQQTPGQGLQFLFEYFSETQRNKGNFPGRFSGRQFSNSRSEMNVSTLELGDSALYLCASSARDTWNEQFFGPGTRLTVL.

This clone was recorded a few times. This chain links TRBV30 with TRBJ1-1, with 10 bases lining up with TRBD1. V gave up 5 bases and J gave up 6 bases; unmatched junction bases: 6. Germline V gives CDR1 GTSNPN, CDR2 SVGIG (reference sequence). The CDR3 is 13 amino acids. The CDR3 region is CAWCRDRGSEAFF. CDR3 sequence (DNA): TGTGCCTGGTGCCGGGACAGGGGATCTGAAGCTTTCTTT.

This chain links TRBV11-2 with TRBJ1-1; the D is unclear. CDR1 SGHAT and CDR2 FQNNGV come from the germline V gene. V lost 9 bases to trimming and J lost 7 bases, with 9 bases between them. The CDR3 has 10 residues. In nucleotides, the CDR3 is TGTGCCAGGGCCGGGGTTGAAGCTTTCTTT. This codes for CARAGVEAFF.

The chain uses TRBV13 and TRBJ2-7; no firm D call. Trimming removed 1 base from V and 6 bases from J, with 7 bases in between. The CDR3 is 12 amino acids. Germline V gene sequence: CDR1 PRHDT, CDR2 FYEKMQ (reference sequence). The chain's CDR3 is CASSLARGEQYF. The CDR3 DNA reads TGTGCCAGCAGCTTAGCGCGAGGCGAGCAGTACTTC.

CDR3 DNA sequence: TGTGCCAGCAGCCTTAGCGGGAGCTCCGCCGAGCAGTACTTC. Translation gives CASSLSGSSAEQYF. The chain recombines TRBV9 with TRBJ2-7; 9 bases line up with TRBD2. Per the germline V gene, CDR1 is SGDLS and CDR2 is YYNGEE. The CDR3 loop spans 14 amino acids. J gave up 6 bases and V 4 bases, and 8 bases lay outside the gene matches.

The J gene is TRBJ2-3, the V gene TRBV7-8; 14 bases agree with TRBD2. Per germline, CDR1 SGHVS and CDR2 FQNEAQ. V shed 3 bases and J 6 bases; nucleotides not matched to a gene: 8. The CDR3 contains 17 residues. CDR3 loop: CASSFLGLAGGRDTQYF. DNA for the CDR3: TGTGCCAGCAGCTTCCTCGGACTAGCGGGAGGTCGGGATACGCAGTATTTT.

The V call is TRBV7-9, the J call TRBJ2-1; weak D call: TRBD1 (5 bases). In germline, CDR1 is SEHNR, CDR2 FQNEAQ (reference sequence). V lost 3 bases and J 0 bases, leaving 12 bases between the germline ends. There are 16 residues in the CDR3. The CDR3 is CASSFWGLSSYNEQFF. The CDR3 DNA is TGTGCCAGCAGCTTCTGGGGCTTGAGCTCCTACAATGAGCAGTTCTTC.

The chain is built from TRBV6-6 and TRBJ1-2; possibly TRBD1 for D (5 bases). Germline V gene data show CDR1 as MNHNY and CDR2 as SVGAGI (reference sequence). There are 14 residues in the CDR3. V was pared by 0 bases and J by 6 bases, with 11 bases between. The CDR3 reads CASSYSNQGDGYTF. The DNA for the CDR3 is TGTGCCAGCAGTTACTCGAATCAGGGAGATGGCTACACCTTC.

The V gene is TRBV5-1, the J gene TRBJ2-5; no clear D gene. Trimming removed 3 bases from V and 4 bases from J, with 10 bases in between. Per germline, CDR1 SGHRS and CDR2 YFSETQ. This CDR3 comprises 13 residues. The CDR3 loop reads CASSSETPETQYF. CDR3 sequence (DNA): TGCGCCAGCAGCTCTGAAACCCCAGAGACCCAGTACTTC. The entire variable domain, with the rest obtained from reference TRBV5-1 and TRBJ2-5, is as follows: KAGVTQTPRYLIKTRGQQVTLSCSPISGHRSVSWYQQTPGQGLQFLFEYFSETQRNKGNFPGRFSGRQFSNSRSEMNVSTLELGDSALYLCASSSETPETQYFGPGTRLLVL.

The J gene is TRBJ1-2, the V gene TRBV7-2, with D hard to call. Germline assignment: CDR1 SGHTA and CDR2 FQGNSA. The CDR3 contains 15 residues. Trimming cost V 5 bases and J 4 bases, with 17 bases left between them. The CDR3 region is CASSPARVSSYGYTF. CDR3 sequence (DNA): TGTGCCAGCAGCCCGGCCCGGGTCTCTTCCTATGGCTACACCTTC.

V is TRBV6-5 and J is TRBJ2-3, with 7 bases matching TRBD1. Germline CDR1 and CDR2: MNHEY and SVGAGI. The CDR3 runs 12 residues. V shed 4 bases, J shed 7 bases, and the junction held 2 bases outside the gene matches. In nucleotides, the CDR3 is TGTGCCAGCAGTTTAGGGGGCCATACGCAGTATTTT. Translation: CASSLGGHTQYF.

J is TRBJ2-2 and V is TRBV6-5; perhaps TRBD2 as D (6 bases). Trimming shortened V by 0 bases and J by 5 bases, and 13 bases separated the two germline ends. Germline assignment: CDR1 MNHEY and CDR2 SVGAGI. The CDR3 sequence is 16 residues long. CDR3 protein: CASSYSYGRLTGELFF. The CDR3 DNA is TGTGCCAGCAGTTACTCTTACGGGAGATTGACCGGGGAGCTGTTTTTT.